This T cell receptor beta chain was observed in a study of blood T cell repertoires in COVID-19. Looking at the study overall: Sources were T cells, B-cell-depleted T cells, or PBMCs; the material itself was cDNA or gDNA.

This table comes from immunoSEQ multiplex PCR, and its TCRdb copy is limited to in-frame clones, with some not included. The sample has approximately 200,000 clones; 94% are singletons. Trimming cost V 1 base and J 4 bases, with 8 bases left between them. The CDR3 extends over 14 amino acids. Germline CDR1 MGHRA, CDR2 YSYEKL. Sample: peripheral blood. The chain employs TRBV4-1 and TRBJ1-3; D uncertain. The clonotype comes from a man in his thirties or forties with COVID-19, enrolled during active disease. The CDR3 DNA is TGCGCCAGCAGCCAAGTAACTCCGGGAAACACCATATATTTT. Amino acids: CASSQVTPGNTIYF.